A single sample gave rise to the 11 T cell receptor beta chains below, sequenced in a study of blood T cell repertoires in COVID-19. Sequencing used immunoSEQ multiplex PCR; TCRdb keeps in-frame clones, though not all of them. The table lists under 450,000 clones, roughly 77% of them singletons, with 0.85% to 1.3% in the top ten. The sample consisted of peripheral blood. These receptors originate from a human donor with acute or convalescent COVID-19. The donor label of this sample is uncertain.

CDR3 loop: CSVGSGRALDEQFF. The CDR3 DNA reads TGCAGCGTCGGTAGCGGGAGGGCCCTAGATGAGCAGTTCTTC. The genes are TRBV29-1 and TRBJ2-1; 11 nucleotides line up with TRBD2. The CDR3 spans 14 residues. Looked up from germline, CDR1 is SQVTM and CDR2 is ANQGSEA. Trimming took 6 bases from V and 8 from J; bases not matched to a gene: 9.

This clone was recorded once. This chain joins TRBV7-9 and TRBJ1-2; 9 bases fit TRBD1. CDR1 SEHNR and CDR2 FQNEAQ come from the germline V gene (reference sequence). The V gene end was trimmed by 6 bases and the J gene end by 8 bases; junction bases not matched to a gene: 7. The CDR3 is 13 amino acids. The CDR3 DNA is TGTGCCAGCAGACAGGACAGGGGATCCGGCTACACCTTC. Amino acids: CASRQDRGSGYTF.

The gene calls are TRBV5-1 and TRBJ2-6; a possible D gene is TRBD1 (5 bases). This CDR3 has 15 residues. Germline assignment: CDR1 SGHRS and CDR2 YFSETQ. Trimming pared 4 bases from V and 2 bases from J, leaving 10 bases between. The CDR3 DNA is TGCGCCAGCAGCCTCCAGGGAACTGGGGCCAACGTCCTGACTTTC. Translation gives CASSLQGTGANVLTF.

This chain joins TRBV6-1 and TRBJ2-3, with D possibly TRBD1 on 5 matching bases. The CDR3 has 16 residues. The V gene lost 2 bases and the J gene lost 3 bases, with 15 bases spanning the gap. Per germline, CDR1 MNHNS and CDR2 SASEGT. CDR3 region: CASSEYNSAGTDTQYF. For the CDR3, the DNA is TGTGCCAGCAGTGAATACAATTCCGCAGGGACAGATACGCAGTATTTT.

This chain links TRBV7-2 with TRBJ2-1, with 12 bases fitting TRBD2. The CDR3 sequence is 16 residues long. J was trimmed by 7 bases and V by 4 bases; bases with no gene match: 8. From germline, CDR1 is SGHTA and CDR2 FQGNSA. This CDR3 is CASSSRTSGKGNEQFF. As DNA, the CDR3 is TGTGCCAGCAGCTCCCGGACTAGCGGGAAAGGGAATGAGCAGTTCTTC.

The genes are TRBV5-1 and TRBJ1-1; 8 bases map to TRBD1. The junction had 7 bases not matched to a gene; V was cut back by 3 bases and J by 0 bases. CDR3 size: 16 residues. The germline CDR1 and CDR2 sequences are SGHRS and YFSETQ. This chain's CDR3 is CASSSGQVQMNTEAFF. The CDR3 DNA reads TGCGCCAGCAGCTCGGGACAGGTCCAAATGAACACTGAAGCTTTCTTT.

The V call is TRBV2, the J call TRBJ2-1; 9 bases agree with TRBD1. J gave up 4 bases and V 6 bases, and 7 bases lay outside the gene matches. Germline values: CDR1 SNHLY, CDR2 FYNNEI. The CDR3 length is 15 residues. This chain's CDR3 is CASSTTGGNYNEQFF. CDR3 nucleotides: TGTGCCAGCAGCACGACAGGGGGGAATTACAATGAGCAGTTCTTC.

This sequence joins TRBV7-6 and TRBJ2-7; TRBD2 agrees at 7 bases. Germline CDR1 SGHVS, CDR2 FNYEAQ. The CDR3 contains 15 residues. Trimming cost V 5 bases and J 1 base; bases outside gene matches: 8. The CDR3 is CASSRLAEVSYEQYF. In DNA, the CDR3 is TGTGCCAGCAGCCGCCTAGCGGAAGTGTCCTACGAGCAGTACTTC.

This sequence joins TRBV12-3 or TRBV12-4 and TRBJ2-7; 7 nucleotides agree with TRBD1. The J segment lost 13 bases and the V segment lost 6 bases, leaving 12 bases of the junction unmatched. CDR3 length equals 12 residues. The CDR3 loop is CASSPDRLDTYF. The CDR3 bases are TGTGCCAGCAGCCCGGACAGGTTGGATACCTACTTC.

The chain carries TRBV28 and TRBJ1-6; 8 positions match TRBD1. Per germline, CDR1 MDHEN and CDR2 SYDVKM. This CDR3 region has 15 residues. The trim removed 4 bases at V and 8 bases at J, leaving 7 bases unmatched. The CDR3 reads CASSSPGTGDSPLHF. The CDR3 DNA sequence: TGTGCCAGCAGTTCCCCCGGGACAGGAGATTCACCCCTCCACTTT.

The chain joins TRBV11-2 to TRBJ1-1; D is ambiguous. Germline lookup yields CDR1 SGHAT and CDR2 FQNNGV. The germline V and J ends were trimmed by 8 bases and 4 bases, with 23 bases remaining between them. The CDR3 is 16 amino acids. As DNA, the CDR3 is TGTGCCAGCTCGAAGCGCACCTCACTAGGGAGCACTGAAGCTTTCTTT. Translation gives CASSKRTSLGSTEAFF.